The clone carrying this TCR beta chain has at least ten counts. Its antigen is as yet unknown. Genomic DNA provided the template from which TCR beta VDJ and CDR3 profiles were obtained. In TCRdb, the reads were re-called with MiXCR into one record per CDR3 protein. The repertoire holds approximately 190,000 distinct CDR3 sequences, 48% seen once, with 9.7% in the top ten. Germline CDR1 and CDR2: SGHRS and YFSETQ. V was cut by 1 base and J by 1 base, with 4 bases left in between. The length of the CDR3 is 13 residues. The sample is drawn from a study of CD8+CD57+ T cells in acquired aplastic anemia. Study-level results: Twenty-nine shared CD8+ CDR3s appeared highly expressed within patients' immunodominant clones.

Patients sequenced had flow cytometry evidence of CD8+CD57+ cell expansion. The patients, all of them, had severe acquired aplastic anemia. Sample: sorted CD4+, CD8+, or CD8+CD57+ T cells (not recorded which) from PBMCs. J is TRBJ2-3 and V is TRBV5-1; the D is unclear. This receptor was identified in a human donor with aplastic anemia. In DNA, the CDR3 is TGCGCCAGCAGCTTGTGGGGCACAGATACGCAGTATTTT. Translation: CASSLWGTDTQYF.